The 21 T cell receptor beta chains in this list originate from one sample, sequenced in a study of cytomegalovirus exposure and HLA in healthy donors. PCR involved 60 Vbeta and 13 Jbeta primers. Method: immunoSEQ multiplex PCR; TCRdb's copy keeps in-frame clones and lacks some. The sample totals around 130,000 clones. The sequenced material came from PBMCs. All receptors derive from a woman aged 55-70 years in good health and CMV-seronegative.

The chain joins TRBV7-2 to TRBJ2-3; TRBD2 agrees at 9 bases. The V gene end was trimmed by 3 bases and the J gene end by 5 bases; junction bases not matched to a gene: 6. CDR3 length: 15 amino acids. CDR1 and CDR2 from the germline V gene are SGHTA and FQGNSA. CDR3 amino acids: CASSFVASGEDTQYF. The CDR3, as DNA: TGTGCCAGCAGCTTCGTCGCTAGCGGGGAAGATACGCAGTATTTT.

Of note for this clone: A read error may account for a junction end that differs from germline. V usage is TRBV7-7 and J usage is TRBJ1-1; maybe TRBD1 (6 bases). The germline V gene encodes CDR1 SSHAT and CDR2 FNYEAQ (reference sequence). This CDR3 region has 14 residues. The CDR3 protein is CASSPQGPNTEAFF. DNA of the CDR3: TGTGCTAGCAGCCCACAGGGCCCGAACACTGAAGCTTTCTTT.

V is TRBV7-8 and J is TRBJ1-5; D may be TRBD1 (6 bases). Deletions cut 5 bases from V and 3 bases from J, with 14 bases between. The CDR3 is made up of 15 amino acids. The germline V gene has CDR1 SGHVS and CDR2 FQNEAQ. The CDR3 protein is CASSRGQLFNQPQHF. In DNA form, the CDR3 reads TGTGCCAGCAGCCGCGGACAGTTGTTCAATCAGCCCCAGCATTTT.

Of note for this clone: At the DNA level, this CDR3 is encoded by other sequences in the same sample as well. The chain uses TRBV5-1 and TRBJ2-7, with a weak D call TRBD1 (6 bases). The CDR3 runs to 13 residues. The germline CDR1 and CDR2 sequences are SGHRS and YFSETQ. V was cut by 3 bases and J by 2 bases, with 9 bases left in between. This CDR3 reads CASSSGQTYEQYF. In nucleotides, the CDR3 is TGCGCCAGCAGCTCAGGACAGACCTACGAGCAGTACTTC. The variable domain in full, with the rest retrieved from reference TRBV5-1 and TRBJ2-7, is KAGVTQTPRYLIKTRGQQVTLSCSPISGHRSVSWYQQTPGQGLQFLFEYFSETQRNKGNFPGRFSGRQFSNSRSEMNVSTLELGDSALYLCASSSGQTYEQYFGPGTRLTVT.

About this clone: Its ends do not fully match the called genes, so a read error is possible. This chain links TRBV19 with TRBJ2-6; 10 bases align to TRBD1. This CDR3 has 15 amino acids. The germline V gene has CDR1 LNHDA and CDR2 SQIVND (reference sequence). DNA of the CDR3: TGTGCCAGTACCGGAACCGGGACAGGGGCCATCGTCCTGACTTTC. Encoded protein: CASTGTGTGAIVLTF.

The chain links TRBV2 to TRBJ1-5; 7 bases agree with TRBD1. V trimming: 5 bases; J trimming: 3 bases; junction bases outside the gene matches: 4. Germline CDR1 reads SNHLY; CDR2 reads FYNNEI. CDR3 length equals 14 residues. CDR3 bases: TGTGCCAGCAGTCAGACAGGGACCAATCAGCCCCAGCATTTT. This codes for CASSQTGTNQPQHF. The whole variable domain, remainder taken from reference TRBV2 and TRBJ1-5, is EPEVTQTPSHQVTQMGQEVILRCVPISNHLYFYWYRQILGQKVEFLVSFYNNEISEKSEIFDDQFSVERPDGSNFTLKIRSTKLEDSAMYFCASSQTGTNQPQHFGDGTRLSIL.

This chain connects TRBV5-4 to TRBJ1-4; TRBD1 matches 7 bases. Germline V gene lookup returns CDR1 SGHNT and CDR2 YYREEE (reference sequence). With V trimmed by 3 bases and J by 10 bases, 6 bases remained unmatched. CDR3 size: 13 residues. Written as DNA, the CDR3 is TGTGCCAGCAGCTACACAGGGGCTCTAAAACTGTTTTTT. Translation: CASSYTGALKLFF. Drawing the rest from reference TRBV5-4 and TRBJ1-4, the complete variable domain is ETGVTQSPTHLIKTRGQQVTLRCSSQSGHNTVSWYQQALGQGPQFIFQYYREEENGRGNFPPRFSGLQFPNYSSELNVNALELDDSALYLCASSYTGALKLFFGSGTQLSVL.

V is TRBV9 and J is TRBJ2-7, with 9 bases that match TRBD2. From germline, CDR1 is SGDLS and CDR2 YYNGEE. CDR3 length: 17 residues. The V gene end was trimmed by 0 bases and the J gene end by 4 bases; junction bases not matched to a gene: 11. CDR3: CASSVAVAGGVSYEQYF. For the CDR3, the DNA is TGTGCCAGCAGCGTAGCTGTGGCGGGGGGGGTCTCTTACGAGCAGTACTTC.

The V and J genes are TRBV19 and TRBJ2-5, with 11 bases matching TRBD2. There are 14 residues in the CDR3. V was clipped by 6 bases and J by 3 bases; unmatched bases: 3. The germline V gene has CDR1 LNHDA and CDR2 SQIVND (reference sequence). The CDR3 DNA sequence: TGTGCCAGTAGCTTGGGACTAGCGGAAGAGACCCAGTACTTC. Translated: CASSLGLAEETQYF.

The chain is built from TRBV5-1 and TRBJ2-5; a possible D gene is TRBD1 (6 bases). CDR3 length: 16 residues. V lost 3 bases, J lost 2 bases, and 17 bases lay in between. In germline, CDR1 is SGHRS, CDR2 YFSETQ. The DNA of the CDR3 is TGCGCCAGCAGCTCTGGTAGTGGGGGCGAACAAGAGACCCAGTACTTC. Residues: CASSSGSGGEQETQYF.

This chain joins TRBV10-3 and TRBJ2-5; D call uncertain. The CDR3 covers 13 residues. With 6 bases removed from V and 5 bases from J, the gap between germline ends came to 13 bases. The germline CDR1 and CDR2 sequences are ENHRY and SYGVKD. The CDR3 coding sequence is TGTGCCATCAGGACTTCTACGGTGGAGACCCAGTACTTC. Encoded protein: CAIRTSTVETQYF.

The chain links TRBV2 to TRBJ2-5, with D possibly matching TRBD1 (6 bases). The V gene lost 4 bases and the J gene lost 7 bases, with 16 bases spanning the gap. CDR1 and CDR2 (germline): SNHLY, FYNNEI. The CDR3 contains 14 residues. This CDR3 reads CASSGRVGHPTQYF. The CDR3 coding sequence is TGTGCCAGCAGTGGTAGGGTGGGACATCCGACCCAGTACTTC. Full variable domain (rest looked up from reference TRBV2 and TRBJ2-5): EPEVTQTPSHQVTQMGQEVILRCVPISNHLYFYWYRQILGQKVEFLVSFYNNEISEKSEIFDDQFSVERPDGSNFTLKIRSTKLEDSAMYFCASSGRVGHPTQYFGPGTRLLVL.

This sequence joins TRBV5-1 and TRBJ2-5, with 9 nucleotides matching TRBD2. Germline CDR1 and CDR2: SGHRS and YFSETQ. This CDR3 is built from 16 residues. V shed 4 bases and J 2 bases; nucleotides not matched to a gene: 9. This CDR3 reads CASSPSASGAQETQYF. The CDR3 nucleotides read TGCGCCAGCAGCCCTTCGGCTAGCGGGGCACAAGAGACCCAGTACTTC.

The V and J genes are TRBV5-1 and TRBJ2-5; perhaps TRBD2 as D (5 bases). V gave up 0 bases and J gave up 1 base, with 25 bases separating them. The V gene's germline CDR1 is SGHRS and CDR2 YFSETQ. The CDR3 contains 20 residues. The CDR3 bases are TGCGCCAGCAGCTTGGCCTTATCGGGGTCGGGTCCCCCCCTCCAAGAGACCCAGTACTTC. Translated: CASSLALSGSGPPLQETQYF. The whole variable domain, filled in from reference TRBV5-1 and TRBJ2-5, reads KAGVTQTPRYLIKTRGQQVTLSCSPISGHRSVSWYQQTPGQGLQFLFEYFSETQRNKGNFPGRFSGRQFSNSRSEMNVSTLELGDSALYLCASSLALSGSGPPLQETQYFGPGTRLLVL.

CDR3 residues: CASRTRTSGGVETQYF. CDR3 nucleotide sequence: TGTGCCAGCAGAACCAGGACTAGCGGGGGGGTGGAGACCCAGTACTTC. The V call is TRBV25-1, the J call TRBJ2-5; 15 bases fit TRBD2. V was clipped by 6 bases and J by 5 bases; unmatched bases: 7. The CDR3 length is 16 residues. The germline gives CDR1 MGHDK, CDR2 SYGVNS.

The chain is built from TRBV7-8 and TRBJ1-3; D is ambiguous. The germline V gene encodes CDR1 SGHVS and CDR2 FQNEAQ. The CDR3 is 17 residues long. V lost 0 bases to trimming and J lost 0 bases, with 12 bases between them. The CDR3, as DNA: TGTGCCAGCAGCTTAGCAGTGGCAGGCCACTCTGGAAACACCATATATTTT. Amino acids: CASSLAVAGHSGNTIYF.

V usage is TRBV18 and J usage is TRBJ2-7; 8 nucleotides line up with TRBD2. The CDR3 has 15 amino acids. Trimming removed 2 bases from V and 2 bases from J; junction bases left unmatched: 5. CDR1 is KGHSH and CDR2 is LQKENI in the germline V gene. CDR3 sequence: CASSPRREATYEQYF. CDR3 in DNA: TGTGCCAGCTCACCAAGGCGGGAGGCGACCTACGAGCAGTACTTC.

The CDR3: CACRASSGYGYTF. The CDR3 bases are TGTGCCTGTCGGGCCTCAAGCGGCTATGGCTACACCTTC. This chain links TRBV6-1 with TRBJ1-2; D is uncertain. This CDR3 is 13 amino acids long. Germline V gene lookup returns CDR1 MNHNS and CDR2 SASEGT. The V end was cut by 11 bases, the J end by 4 bases, with 17 bases between.

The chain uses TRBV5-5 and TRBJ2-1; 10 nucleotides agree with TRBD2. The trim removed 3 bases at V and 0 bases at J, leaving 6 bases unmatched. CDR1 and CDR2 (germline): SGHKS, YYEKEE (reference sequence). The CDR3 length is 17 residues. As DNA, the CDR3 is TGTGCCAGCAGCTCATACTCTAGCGGGAGCTCCTACAATGAGCAGTTCTTC. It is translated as CASSSYSSGSSYNEQFF.

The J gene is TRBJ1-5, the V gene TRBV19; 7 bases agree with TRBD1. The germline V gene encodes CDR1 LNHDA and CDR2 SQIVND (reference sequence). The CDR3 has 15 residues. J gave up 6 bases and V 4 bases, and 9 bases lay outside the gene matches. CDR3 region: CASSKEGGAGQPQHF. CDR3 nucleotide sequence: TGTGCCAGTAGTAAAGAAGGGGGCGCCGGTCAGCCCCAGCATTTT. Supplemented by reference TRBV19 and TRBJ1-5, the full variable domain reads DGGITQSPKYLFRKEGQNVTLSCEQNLNHDAMYWYRQDPGQGLRLIYYSQIVNDFQKGDIAEGYSVSREKKESFPLTVTSAQKNPTAFYLCASSKEGGAGQPQHFGDGTRLSIL.

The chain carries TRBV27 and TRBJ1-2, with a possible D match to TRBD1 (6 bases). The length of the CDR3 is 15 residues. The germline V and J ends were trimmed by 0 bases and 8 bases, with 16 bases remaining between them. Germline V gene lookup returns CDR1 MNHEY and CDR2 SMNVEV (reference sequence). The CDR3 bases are TGTGCCAGCAGTTTATCCACGGGACAAAGAGCGGGCTACACCTTC. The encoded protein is CASSLSTGQRAGYTF.